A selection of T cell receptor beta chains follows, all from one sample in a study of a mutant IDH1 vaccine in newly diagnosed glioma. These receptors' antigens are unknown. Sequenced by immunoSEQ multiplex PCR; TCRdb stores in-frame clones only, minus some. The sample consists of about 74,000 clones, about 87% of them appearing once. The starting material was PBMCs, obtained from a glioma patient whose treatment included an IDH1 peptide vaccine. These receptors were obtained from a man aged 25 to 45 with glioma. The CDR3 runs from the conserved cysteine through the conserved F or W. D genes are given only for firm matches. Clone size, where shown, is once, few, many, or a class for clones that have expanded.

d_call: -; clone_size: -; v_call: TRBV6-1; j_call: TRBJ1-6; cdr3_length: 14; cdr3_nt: TGTGCCAGCAGTGGTATAGGGAGAGATTCACCCCTCCACTTT; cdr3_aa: CASSGIGRDSPLHF
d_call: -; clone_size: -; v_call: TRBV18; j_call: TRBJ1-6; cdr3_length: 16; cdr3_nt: TGTGCCAGCTCACCCAATTCCGGGACAACAAATTCACCCCTCCACTTT; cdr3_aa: CASSPNSGTTNSPLHF
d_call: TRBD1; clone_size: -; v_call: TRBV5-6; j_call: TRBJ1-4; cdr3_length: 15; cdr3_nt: TGTGCCAGCAGCGGGACAGTTTCGGGCCCCCGAAAACTGTTTTTT; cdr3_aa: CASSGTVSGPRKLFF
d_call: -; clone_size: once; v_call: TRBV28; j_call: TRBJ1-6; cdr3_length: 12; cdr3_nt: TGTGCCAGCAGTTTAAGGAGGTTCACCCTCCACTTT; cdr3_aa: CASSLRRFTLHF
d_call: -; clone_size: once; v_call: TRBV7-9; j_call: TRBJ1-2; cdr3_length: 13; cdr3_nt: TGTGCCAGCAGCTTAAACCGGGAGGGCGGCTACACCTTC; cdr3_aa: CASSLNREGGYTF
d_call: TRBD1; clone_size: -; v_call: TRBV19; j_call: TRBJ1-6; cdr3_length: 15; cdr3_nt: TGTGCCAGTAGTATCCCCGGGACAGATAATTCACCCCTCCACTTT; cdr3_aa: CASSIPGTDNSPLHF
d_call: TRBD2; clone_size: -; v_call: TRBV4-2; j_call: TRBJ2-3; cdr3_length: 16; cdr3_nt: TGTGCCAGCAGCCAGCCACTAGCGGGAGAATCAGATACGCAGTATTTT; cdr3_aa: CASSQPLAGESDTQYF
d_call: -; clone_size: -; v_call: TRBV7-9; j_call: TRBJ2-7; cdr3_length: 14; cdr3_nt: TGTGCCAGCAGCTGGGGAGCCCTCGGGTACGAGCAGTACTTC; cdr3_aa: CASSWGALGYEQYF
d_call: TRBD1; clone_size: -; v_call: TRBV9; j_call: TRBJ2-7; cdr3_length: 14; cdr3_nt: TGTGCCAGCAGCGTAGGACAGGGTGGAGACGAGCAGTACTTC; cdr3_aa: CASSVGQGGDEQYF
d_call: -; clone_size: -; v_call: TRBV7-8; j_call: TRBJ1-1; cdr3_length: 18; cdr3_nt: TGTGCCAGCAGCCGATTCTCCACCGACAGGAGACTGAACACTGAAGCTTTCTTT; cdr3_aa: CASSRFSTDRRLNTEAFF
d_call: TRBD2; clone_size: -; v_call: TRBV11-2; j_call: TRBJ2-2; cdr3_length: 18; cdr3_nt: TGTGCCAGCAGCGCCGGGACTAGGCCCATCCCTAGTAGCGGGGAGCTGTTTTTT; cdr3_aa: CASSAGTRPIPSSGELFF
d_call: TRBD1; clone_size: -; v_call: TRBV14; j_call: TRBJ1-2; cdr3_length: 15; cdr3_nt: TGTGCCAGCAGCCAAGGGACAGGGTATCGAAATGGCTACACCTTC; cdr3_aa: CASSQGTGYRNGYTF
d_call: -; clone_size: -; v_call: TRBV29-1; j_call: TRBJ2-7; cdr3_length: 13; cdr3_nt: TGCAGCGCCACTCTGGGATTGGGCTACGAGCAGTACTTC; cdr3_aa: CSATLGLGYEQYF
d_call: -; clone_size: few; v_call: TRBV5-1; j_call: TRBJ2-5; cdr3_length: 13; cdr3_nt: TGCGCCAGCAGCTTATTTAACCAAGAGACCCAGTACTTC; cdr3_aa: CASSLFNQETQYF
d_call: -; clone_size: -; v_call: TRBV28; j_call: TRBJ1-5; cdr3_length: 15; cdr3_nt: TGTGCCAGCAGTTTTGGGGTGGCTCATGGACAGCCCCAGCATTTT; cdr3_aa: CASSFGVAHGQPQHF
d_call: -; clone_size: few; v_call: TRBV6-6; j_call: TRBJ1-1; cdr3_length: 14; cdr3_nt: TGTGCCAGCACCGCGGGACAAACTATGGCTGAAGCTTTCTTT; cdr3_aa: CASTAGQTMAEAFF
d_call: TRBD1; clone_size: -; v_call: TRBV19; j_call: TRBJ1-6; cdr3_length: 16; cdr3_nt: TGTGCCAGTAGTATCGGACAGGGGGCGAATAATTCACCCCTCCACTTT; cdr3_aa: CASSIGQGANNSPLHF
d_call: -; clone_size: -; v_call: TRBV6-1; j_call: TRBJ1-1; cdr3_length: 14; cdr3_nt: TGTGCCAGCAGGAAACGCAGGGCGAACACTGAAGCTTTCTTT; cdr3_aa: CASRKRRANTEAFF
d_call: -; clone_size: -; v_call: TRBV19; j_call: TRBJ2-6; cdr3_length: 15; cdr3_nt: TGTGCCAGTAGTATCCCAGGGAGGGGGGCCAACGTCCTGACTTTC; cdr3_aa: CASSIPGRGANVLTF
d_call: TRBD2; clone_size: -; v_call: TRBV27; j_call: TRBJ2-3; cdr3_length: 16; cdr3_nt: TGTGCCAGCGGAAAAGGGGGACTAGCACTCACAGATACGCAGTATTTT; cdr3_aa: CASGKGGLALTDTQYF
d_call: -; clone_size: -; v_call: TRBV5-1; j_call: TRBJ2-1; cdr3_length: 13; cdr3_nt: TGCGCCAGCACGATAGGGGGAGGGAATGAGCAGTTCTTC; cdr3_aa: CASTIGGGNEQFF
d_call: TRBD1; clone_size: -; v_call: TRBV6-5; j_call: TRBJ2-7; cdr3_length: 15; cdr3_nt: TGTGCCAGCAGTTACGGCGGACAGGGGCGCTACGAGCAGTACTTC; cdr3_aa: CASSYGGQGRYEQYF
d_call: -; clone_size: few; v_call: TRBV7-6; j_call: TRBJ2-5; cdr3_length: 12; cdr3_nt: TGTGCCAGCAGCCCCGGGTCTCTCGCCCAGTACTTC; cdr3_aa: CASSPGSLAQYF
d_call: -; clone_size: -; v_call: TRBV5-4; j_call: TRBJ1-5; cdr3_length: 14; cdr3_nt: TGTGCCAGCAGCGTGCAGGGGTTCAATCAGCCCCAGCATTTT; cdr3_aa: CASSVQGFNQPQHF
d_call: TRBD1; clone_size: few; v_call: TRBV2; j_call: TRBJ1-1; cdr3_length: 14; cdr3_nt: TGTGCCAGCAGTGAAGCGGAGGTGGGGGACAGAGCTTTCTTT; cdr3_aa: CASSEAEVGDRAFF
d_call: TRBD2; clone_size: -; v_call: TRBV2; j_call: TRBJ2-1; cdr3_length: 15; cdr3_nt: TGTGCCAGCAGTGCTAGCGGGAGGGCGATAGGTGAGCAGTTCTTC; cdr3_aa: CASSASGRAIGEQFF
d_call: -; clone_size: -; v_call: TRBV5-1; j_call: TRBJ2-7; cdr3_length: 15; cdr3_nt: TGCGCCAGCAGCTTGGTCGAAGGAGGGTCCTACGAGCAGTACTTC; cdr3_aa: CASSLVEGGSYEQYF
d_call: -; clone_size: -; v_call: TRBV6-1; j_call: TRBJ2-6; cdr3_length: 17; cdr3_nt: TGTGCCAGCAGTGAGGTGAGGGGCAACTCTGGGGCCAACGTCCTGACTTTC; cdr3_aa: CASSEVRGNSGANVLTF
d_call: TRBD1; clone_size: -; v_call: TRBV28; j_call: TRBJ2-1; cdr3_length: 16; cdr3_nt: TGTGCCAGCAGTTCCTCCGCTTGGGACAGATCGTTGGGGCAGTTCTTC; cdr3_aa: CASSSSAWDRSLGQFF
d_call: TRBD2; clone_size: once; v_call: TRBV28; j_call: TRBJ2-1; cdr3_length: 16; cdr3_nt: TGTGCCAGCGGCCTACGACTAGCGGGGGGGTACAATGAGCAGTTCTTC; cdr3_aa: CASGLRLAGGYNEQFF
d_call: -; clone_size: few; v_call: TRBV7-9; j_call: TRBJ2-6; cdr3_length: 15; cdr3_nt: TGTGCCAGCAGCTTAAGGGTCTCTGGGGCCAACGTCCTGACTTTC; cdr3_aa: CASSLRVSGANVLTF
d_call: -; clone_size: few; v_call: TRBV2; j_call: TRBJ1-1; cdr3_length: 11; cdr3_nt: TGTGCCAGCAGTGTATCGGAGGAAGCTTTCTTT; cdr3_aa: CASSVSEEAFF
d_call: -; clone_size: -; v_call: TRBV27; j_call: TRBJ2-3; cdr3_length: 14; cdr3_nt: TGTGCCAGCAGTGGCCTGGCCAGCACAGATACGCAGTATTTT; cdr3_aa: CASSGLASTDTQYF
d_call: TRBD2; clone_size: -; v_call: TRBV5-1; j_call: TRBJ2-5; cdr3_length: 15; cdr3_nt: TGCGCCAGCAGCAGGGGGACTAGCGGACAAGAGACCCAGTACTTC; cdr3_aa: CASSRGTSGQETQYF
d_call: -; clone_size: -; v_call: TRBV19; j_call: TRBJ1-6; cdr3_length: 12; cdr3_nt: TGTGCCAGTAGCCGGACAGACTCACCCCTCCACTTT; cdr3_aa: CASSRTDSPLHF
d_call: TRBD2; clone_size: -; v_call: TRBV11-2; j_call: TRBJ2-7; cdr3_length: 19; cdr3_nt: TGTGCCAGCAGCTTAGAGGTTCCACTAGCGGGAGGCCCTACCTACGAGCAGTACTTC; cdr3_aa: CASSLEVPLAGGPTYEQYF
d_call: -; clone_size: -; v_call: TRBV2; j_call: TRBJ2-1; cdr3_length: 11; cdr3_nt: TGTGCCAGCAGTAACTACAATGAGCAGTTCTTC; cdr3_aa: CASSNYNEQFF
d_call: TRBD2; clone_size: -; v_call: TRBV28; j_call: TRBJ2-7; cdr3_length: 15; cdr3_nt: TGTGCCAGCACCTTACCGCTAGCGGCAGGCTACGAGCAGTACTTC; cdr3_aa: CASTLPLAAGYEQYF
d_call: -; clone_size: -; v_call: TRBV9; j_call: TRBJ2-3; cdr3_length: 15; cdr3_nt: TGTGCCAGCAGCGTACTGGAACGAAGCACAGATACGCAGTATTTT; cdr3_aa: CASSVLERSTDTQYF
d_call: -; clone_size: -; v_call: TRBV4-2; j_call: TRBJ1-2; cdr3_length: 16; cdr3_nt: TGTGCCAGCAGCCAAGTGGGTGAGGTCTTCGGCTATGGCTACACCTTC; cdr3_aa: CASSQVGEVFGYGYTF
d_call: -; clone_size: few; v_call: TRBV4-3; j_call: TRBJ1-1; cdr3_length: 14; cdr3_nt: TGCGCCAGCAGCCAAGAAATCAGGAGTACTGAAGCTTTCTTT; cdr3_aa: CASSQEIRSTEAFF
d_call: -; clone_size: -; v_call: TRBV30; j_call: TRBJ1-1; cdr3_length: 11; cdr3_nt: TGTGCCTGGAGTGTCGGGGCCAAAGCTTTCTTT; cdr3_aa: CAWSVGAKAFF
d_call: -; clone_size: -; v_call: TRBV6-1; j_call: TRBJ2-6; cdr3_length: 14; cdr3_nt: TGTGCCAGCAGTGACCTTTCTGGGGCCAACGTCCTGACTTTC; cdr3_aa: CASSDLSGANVLTF
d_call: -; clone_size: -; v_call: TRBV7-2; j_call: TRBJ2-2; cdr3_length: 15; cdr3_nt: TGTGCCAGCAGCTTAGTGGTGGGGGGCACCGGGGAGCTGTTTTTT; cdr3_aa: CASSLVVGGTGELFF
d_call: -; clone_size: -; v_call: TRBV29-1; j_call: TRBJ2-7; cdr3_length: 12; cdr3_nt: TGCAGCGTTGGCGGCACCGACTACGAGCAGTACTTC; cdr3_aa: CSVGGTDYEQYF
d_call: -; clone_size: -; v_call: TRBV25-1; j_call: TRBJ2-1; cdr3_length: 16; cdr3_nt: TGTGCCAGCAGTGAATCGGGGGGCGGCTCCTACAATGAGCAGTTCTTC; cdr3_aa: CASSESGGGSYNEQFF
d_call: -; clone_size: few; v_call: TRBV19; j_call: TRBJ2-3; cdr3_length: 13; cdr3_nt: TGTGCCAGTAGTATAGAGCGGACAGATACGCAGTATTTT; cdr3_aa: CASSIERTDTQYF
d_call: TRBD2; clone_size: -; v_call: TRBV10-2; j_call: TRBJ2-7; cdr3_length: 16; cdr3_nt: TGCGCCAGCAGCGCTGGGACTAGCGGGAGAAGGGGCGAGCAGTACTTC; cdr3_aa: CASSAGTSGRRGEQYF
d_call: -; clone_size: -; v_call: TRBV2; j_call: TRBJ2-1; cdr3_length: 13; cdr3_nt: TGTGCCAGCAGCAAAGAGGGACCCCCGGAGCAGTTCTTC; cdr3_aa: CASSKEGPPEQFF
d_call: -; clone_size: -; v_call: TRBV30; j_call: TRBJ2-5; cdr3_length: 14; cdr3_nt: TGTGCCTGGTTAACCCGCGGGATCCAAGAGACCCAGTACTTC; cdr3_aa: CAWLTRGIQETQYF
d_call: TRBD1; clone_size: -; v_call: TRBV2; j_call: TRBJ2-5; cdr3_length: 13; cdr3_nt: TGTGCCAGCAGCGGGACAGTGGGGGAGACCCAGTACTTC; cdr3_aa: CASSGTVGETQYF
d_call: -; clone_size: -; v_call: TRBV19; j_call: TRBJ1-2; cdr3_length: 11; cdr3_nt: TGTGCCAGTAACTCCCACCCTGGCTACACCTTC; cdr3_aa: CASNSHPGYTF
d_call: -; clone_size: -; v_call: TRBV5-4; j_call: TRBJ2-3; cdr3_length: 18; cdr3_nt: TGTGCCAGCAGCTTGGGTGGGTTTCGTAGCGGTCGCACAGATACGCAGTATTTT; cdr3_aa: CASSLGGFRSGRTDTQYF
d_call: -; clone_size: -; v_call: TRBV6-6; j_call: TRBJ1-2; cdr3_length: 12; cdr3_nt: TGTGCCAGCAGTTTCCTCGGGGGGGGCTACACCTTC; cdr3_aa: CASSFLGGGYTF
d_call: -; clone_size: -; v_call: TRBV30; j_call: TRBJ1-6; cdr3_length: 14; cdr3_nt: TGTGCCTGGAGTGTTTCGGGAGGAGGTTCACCCCTCCACTTT; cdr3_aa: CAWSVSGGGSPLHF
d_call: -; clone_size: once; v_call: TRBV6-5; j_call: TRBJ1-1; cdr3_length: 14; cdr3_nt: TGTGCCAGCAGCCTGATGACAGGGAACACTGAAGCTTTCTTT; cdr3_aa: CASSLMTGNTEAFF
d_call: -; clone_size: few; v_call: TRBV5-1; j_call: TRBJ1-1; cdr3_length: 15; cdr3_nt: TGCGCCAGCAGCCCCCGGTGGGGCAGTGGCACTGAAGCTTTCTTT; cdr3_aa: CASSPRWGSGTEAFF